One and the same sample provided the 18 T cell receptor beta chains below, sequenced in a study of blood T cell repertoires in COVID-19. The assay was immunoSEQ multiplex PCR, and TCRdb's table has in-frame clones only and misses some. The table lists about 210,000 clones, 80% to 90% of them singletons. Sample: peripheral blood. Receptors originate from a man aged 35 to 55 with acute or convalescent COVID-19.

The J gene is TRBJ1-2, the V gene TRBV18; 9 bases are a match to TRBD1. After removal of 8 bases from V and 5 bases from J, the junction contained 12 bases not matched to a gene. The CDR3 totals 15 residues. Germline-derived CDR1 and CDR2 are KGHSH and LQKENI. The CDR3 reads CASRSVTGGEYGYTF. CDR3 nucleotides: TGTGCCAGCCGGAGCGTGACAGGGGGGGAGTATGGCTACACCTTC.

V and J are TRBV7-9 and TRBJ1-5; D is possibly TRBD1 (5 bases). The CDR3 loop spans 16 amino acids. Germline-derived CDR1 and CDR2 are SEHNR and FQNEAQ (reference sequence). Trimming left V 5 bases short and J 5 bases short, with 19 bases between. The CDR3: CASSPWGGSDYQPQHF. In nucleotides, the CDR3 is TGTGCCAGCAGCCCCTGGGGGGGTAGCGACTATCAGCCCCAGCATTTT. Supplemented by reference TRBV7-9 and TRBJ1-5, the full variable domain reads DTGVSQNPRHKITKRGQNVTFRCDPISEHNRLYWYRQTLGQGPEFLTYFQNEAQLEKSRLLSDRFSAERPKGSFSTLEIQRTEQGDSAMYLCASSPWGGSDYQPQHFGDGTRLSIL.

The genes are TRBV7-9 and TRBJ2-2; weak D call: TRBD1 (6 bases). Germline V gene sequence: CDR1 SEHNR, CDR2 FQNEAQ (reference sequence). The ends were cut back, 5 bases at V and 4 bases at J, with 17 bases in the middle. The CDR3 is 16 residues long. The CDR3: CASSRGHLPSTGELFF. The CDR3 bases are TGTGCCAGCAGCAGGGGACACCTCCCGAGCACCGGGGAGCTGTTTTTT. The variable domain in full, with the rest retrieved from reference TRBV7-9 and TRBJ2-2, is DTGVSQNPRHKITKRGQNVTFRCDPISEHNRLYWYRQTLGQGPEFLTYFQNEAQLEKSRLLSDRFSAERPKGSFSTLEIQRTEQGDSAMYLCASSRGHLPSTGELFFGEGSRLTVL.

CDR3 sequence: CASSLSNVVPAETQYF. The DNA for the CDR3 is TGTGCCAGCAGCTTATCTAATGTTGTGCCCGCAGAGACCCAGTACTTC. The rearrangement uses TRBV7-3 and TRBJ2-5; D is ambiguous. The CDR3 totals 16 residues. Germline V gene data show CDR1 as SGHTA and CDR2 as FQGTGA. Trimming removed 2 bases from V and 4 bases from J, with 17 bases in between.

This clone showed up just a few times. J is TRBJ1-5 and V is TRBV6-6; D is unresolved. Germline lookup yields CDR1 MNHNY and CDR2 SVGAGI (reference sequence). V was clipped by 10 bases and J by 0 bases, with 10 bases between them. This CDR3 is built from 13 residues. In DNA, the CDR3 is TGTGCCACCAACAGTGATAGCAATCAGCCCCAGCATTTT. It is translated as CATNSDSNQPQHF.

The chain is built from TRBV28 and TRBJ1-3, with a possible D match to TRBD1 (5 bases). The CDR3 is 15 amino acids. The V gene's germline CDR1 is MDHEN and CDR2 SYDVKM. Trimming removed 5 bases from V and 1 base from J, with 12 bases in between. CDR3 DNA: TGTGCCAGCAGTCAAAGGGGAAATTCTGGAAACACCATATATTTT. Its protein product is CASSQRGNSGNTIYF.

The rearrangement uses TRBV11-2 and TRBJ2-7; D remains ambiguous. From germline, CDR1 is SGHAT and CDR2 FQNNGV. CDR3 length: 13 amino acids. The germline V and J ends were trimmed by 1 base and 2 bases, with 6 bases remaining between them. CDR3 nucleotide sequence: TGTGCCAGCAGCTTAGGTAGCACCTACGAGCAGTACTTC. Protein product: CASSLGSTYEQYF.

The chain combines TRBV2 with TRBJ1-4; D perhaps matches TRBD1 (6 bases). Germline V gene sequence: CDR1 SNHLY, CDR2 FYNNEI. The CDR3 has 14 amino acids. The V gene lost 11 bases and the J gene lost 0 bases, with 13 bases spanning the gap. The CDR3 protein is CAGSTGSTNEKLFF. DNA of the CDR3: TGTGCCGGCTCAACAGGGTCAACTAATGAAAAACTGTTTTTT.

The chain is built from TRBV6-5 and TRBJ1-6; 11 bases fit TRBD1. This CDR3 is built from 15 residues. V gave up 3 bases and J gave up 7 bases; unmatched junction bases: 2. Germline V gene sequence: CDR1 MNHEY, CDR2 SVGAGI. The CDR3 is CASSYGTGGNSPLHF. CDR3 sequence (DNA): TGTGCCAGCAGTTATGGGACAGGGGGGAATTCACCCCTCCACTTT.

This chain connects TRBV12-3 or TRBV12-4 to TRBJ2-1; 7 bases are shared with TRBD2. Trimming cost V 10 bases and J 12 bases; bases outside gene matches: 12. This CDR3 spans 12 amino acids. The DNA for the CDR3 is TGTGCCATCCTCCGGGCTAGCGGTGGGCAGTTCTTC. Its protein is CAILRASGGQFF.

The chain employs TRBV29-1 and TRBJ1-4; D might be TRBD1 (5 bases). Trimming removed 1 base from V and 1 base from J, with 7 bases in between. This CDR3 is 14 amino acids long. CDR1 and CDR2 from the germline V gene are SQVTM and ANQGSEA. CDR3 amino acids: CSVEAGITNEKLFF. In DNA, the CDR3 is TGCAGCGTTGAAGCAGGGATAACTAATGAAAAACTGTTTTTT.

The chain recombines TRBV27 with TRBJ1-1, with 7 bases that match TRBD1. Germline V CDR1 and CDR2: MNHEY, SMNVEV (reference sequence). The CDR3 is 15 residues long. Germline trimming cut 2 bases from V and 3 bases from J; bases unmatched to any gene: 6. The CDR3 nucleotides read TGTGCCAGCAGTTTAGGGAAGACAGGGTACACTGAAGCTTTCTTT. Translated, it gives CASSLGKTGYTEAFF.

In this sample, this clone turned up a few times. The identical CDR3 is also encoded by other nucleotide sequences in the sample. V is TRBV29-1 and J is TRBJ2-6, with D unresolved. This CDR3 has 13 amino acids. Trimming cost V 2 bases and J 3 bases, with 5 bases left between them. Germline V lookup: CDR1 SQVTM, CDR2 ANQGSEA. CDR3 coding DNA: TGCAGCGTTGAAACCGGTGGGGCCAACGTCCTGACTTTC. Encoded protein: CSVETGGANVLTF.

The chain couples TRBV6-5 to TRBJ2-7; TRBD1 matches at 8 bases. V was clipped by 7 bases and J by 6 bases; unmatched bases: 8. Germline V CDR1 and CDR2: MNHEY, SVGAGI. There are 13 residues in the CDR3. CDR3 DNA: TGTGCCAGCACAGGGACAGGTGGCCCCGAGCAGTACTTC. Translated, it gives CASTGTGGPEQYF.

The chain combines TRBV7-2 with TRBJ2-1, with 10 nucleotides matching TRBD2. This CDR3 spans 14 amino acids. Trimming at V came to 4 bases and at J to 12 bases, leaving 9 bases not matched to a gene. The germline CDR1 and CDR2 sequences are SGHTA and FQGNSA. The CDR3 loop reads CASSWLAGEGTQFF. CDR3 in DNA: TGTGCCAGCAGCTGGCTAGCGGGAGAAGGGACGCAGTTCTTC.

The CDR3 loop is CASSHKTGFPLSGANVLTF. The DNA for the CDR3 is TGTGCCAGCAGTCACAAGACAGGGTTCCCCCTCTCTGGGGCCAACGTCCTGACTTTC. The chain uses TRBV27 and TRBJ2-6; TRBD1 aligns across 7 bases. Germline V gene data show CDR1 as MNHEY and CDR2 as SMNVEV (reference sequence). The length of the CDR3 is 19 residues. Germline trimming cut 5 bases from V and 0 bases from J; bases unmatched to any gene: 13.

This clone was observed a handful of times. V is TRBV6-5 and J is TRBJ1-4; TRBD1 matches at 7 bases. This CDR3 has 15 amino acids. Germline values: CDR1 MNHEY, CDR2 SVGAGI. The V and J ends lost 7 bases and 5 bases, in that order; junction bases with no gene match: 10. The CDR3: CASTNGDRTNEKLFF. CDR3 coding DNA: TGTGCCAGCACCAACGGGGACAGAACCAATGAAAAACTGTTTTTT.

The chain is built from TRBV6-5 and TRBJ2-5; possibly TRBD1 for D (6 bases). Deletions cut 2 bases from V and 5 bases from J, with 15 bases between. Looked up from germline, CDR1 is MNHEY and CDR2 is SVGAGI. The CDR3 has 15 residues. The CDR3 DNA reads as TGTGCCAGCAGTTACGGGGGTGGGGGCAGGGAGACCCAGTACTTC. This encodes CASSYGGGGRETQYF.